This T cell receptor beta chain was retrieved from a study of cytomegalovirus exposure and HLA in healthy donors. This CDR3 spans 15 amino acids. Germline V gene data show CDR1 as LNHDA and CDR2 as SQIVND (reference sequence). Germline trimming cut 4 bases from V and 7 bases from J; bases unmatched to any gene: 9. It was with 60 Vbeta and 13 Jbeta primers that the PCR ran. This table comes from immunoSEQ multiplex PCR, and its TCRdb copy is limited to in-frame clones, with some not included. The sample records some 130,000 clones, roughly 77% being singletons. This TCR came from a man under 40 in good health. Sequencing was done on a sample of PBMCs. V usage is TRBV19 and J usage is TRBJ2-1, with 8 bases aligning to TRBD2. The CDR3 region is CASSSPSGSGNEQFF. The CDR3 nucleotides are TGTGCCAGTAGTAGCCCCAGCGGGAGCGGGAATGAGCAGTTCTTC.